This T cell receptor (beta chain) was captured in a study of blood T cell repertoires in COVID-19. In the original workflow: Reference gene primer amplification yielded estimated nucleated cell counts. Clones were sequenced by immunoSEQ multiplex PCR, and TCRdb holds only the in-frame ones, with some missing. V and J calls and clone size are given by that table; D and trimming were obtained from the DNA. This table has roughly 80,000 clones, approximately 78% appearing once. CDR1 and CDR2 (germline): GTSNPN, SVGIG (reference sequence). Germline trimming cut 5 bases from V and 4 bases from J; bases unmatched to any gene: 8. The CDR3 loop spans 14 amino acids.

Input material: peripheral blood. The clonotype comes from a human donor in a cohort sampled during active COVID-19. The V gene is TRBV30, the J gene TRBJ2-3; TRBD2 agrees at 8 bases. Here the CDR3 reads CAWARGGRADTQYF. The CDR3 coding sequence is TGTGCCTGGGCTCGGGGGGGCAGGGCAGATACGCAGTATTTT.